This paragraph reports one TCR beta chain. Its specificity is not known. Use of 60 Vbeta and 13 Jbeta primers characterized the PCR. Libraries were prepared by immunoSEQ multiplex PCR; TCRdb keeps only in-frame clonotypes and omits some of them. This table has 200,000 or so clones, about 90% appearing once. This specimen belongs to a study of cytomegalovirus exposure and HLA in healthy donors. Points from the study as a whole: A later analysis by the authors found several of the most significant clusters apparently linked to common viral pathogens.

The CDR3 extends over 16 amino acids. V trimming: 2 bases; J trimming: 6 bases; junction bases outside the gene matches: 6. CDR1 is SGHRS and CDR2 is YFSETQ in the germline V gene. The TCR sequence derives from a girl under three years old in good health and CMV-seronegative. The chain is built from TRBV5-1 and TRBJ2-1, with 12 bases lining up with TRBD2. Sequenced material: PBMCs. The CDR3 reads CASSFATSGRPNEQFF. The CDR3 coding sequence is TGCGCCAGCAGCTTCGCCACTAGCGGGAGGCCCAATGAGCAGTTCTTC.